This T cell receptor (beta chain) was recorded in a study of blood T cells in healthy people across ages. Alongside a J-beta primer mix, a sample-barcoded 5' primer served in a second PCR lasting about 7 to 12 cycles. TCRdb fed the 5' RACE reads into MiXCR, producing one record per CDR3 protein. The data show about 730,000 distinct CDR3 sequences, with roughly 43% seen just once and under 25% held by the top ten. The V segment lost 0 bases and the J segment 1 base; nucleotides outside the gene matches: 5. This CDR3 is built from 17 residues. CDR1 is SGHAT, CDR2 FQDESV, per germline (reference sequence).

Specimen: blood. The genes are TRBV11-1 and TRBJ2-1; 8 bases fit TRBD2. The receptor was derived from a woman in her fifties or sixties in good health. DNA for the CDR3: TGTGCCAGCAGCTTAGCTAGCGGGGCCGGGTCCTACAATGAGCAGTTCTTC. Its translation: CASSLASGAGSYNEQFF. Looking up the rest from reference TRBV11-1 and TRBJ2-1 gives the full variable domain: EAEVAQSPRYKITEKSQAVAFWCDPISGHATLYWYRQILGQGPELLVQFQDESVVDDSQLPKDRFSAERLKGVDSTLKIQPAELGDSAMYLCASSLASGAGSYNEQFFGPGTRLTVL.